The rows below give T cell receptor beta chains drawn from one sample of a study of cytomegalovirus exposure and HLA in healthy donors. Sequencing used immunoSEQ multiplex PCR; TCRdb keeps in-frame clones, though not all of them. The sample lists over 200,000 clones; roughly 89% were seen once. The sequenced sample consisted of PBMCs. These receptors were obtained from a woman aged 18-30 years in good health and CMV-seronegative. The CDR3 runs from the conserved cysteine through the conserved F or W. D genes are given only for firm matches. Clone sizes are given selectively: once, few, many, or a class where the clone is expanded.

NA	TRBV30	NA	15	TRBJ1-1	CAWSVLQEMNTEAFF	TGTGCCTGGAGTGTACTCCAAGAGATGAACACTGAAGCTTTCTTT
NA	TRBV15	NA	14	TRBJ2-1	CATRRGGSYNEQFF	TGTGCCACTAGGAGGGGGGGCTCCTACAATGAGCAGTTCTTC
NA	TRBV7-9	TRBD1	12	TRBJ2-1	CATDRSHNEQFF	TGTGCCACGGACAGGAGCCACAATGAGCAGTTCTTC
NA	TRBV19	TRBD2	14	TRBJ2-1	CASSNRGGGSEQFF	TGTGCCAGTAGTAATAGGGGCGGGGGAAGTGAGCAGTTCTTC
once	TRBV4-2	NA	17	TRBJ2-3	CASSQDSRQYRADTQYF	TGTGCCAGCAGCCAAGATAGTAGACAGTACAGGGCAGATACGCAGTATTTT
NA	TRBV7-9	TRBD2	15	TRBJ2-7	CASSVLAGDMGEQYF	TGTGCCAGCAGCGTACTAGCGGGGGACATGGGAGAGCAGTACTTC
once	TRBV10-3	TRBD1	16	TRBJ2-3	CAISDLRQGSTDTQYF	TGTGCCATCAGTGATTTGAGACAGGGAAGCACAGATACGCAGTATTTT
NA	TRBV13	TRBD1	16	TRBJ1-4	CASSPGQGTTNEKLFF	TGTGCCAGCAGCCCAGGACAGGGAACTACTAATGAAAAACTGTTTTTT
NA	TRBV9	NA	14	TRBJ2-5	CASSDTGLEETQYF	TGTGCCAGCAGTGACACGGGGTTAGAAGAGACCCAGTACTTC
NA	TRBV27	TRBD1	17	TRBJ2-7	CASSPTLRQGSFYEQYF	TGTGCCAGCAGTCCTACTTTACGACAGGGGAGTTTCTACGAGCAGTACTTC
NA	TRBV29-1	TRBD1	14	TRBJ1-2	CSVAWSGGASGYTF	TGCAGCGTTGCGTGGTCAGGGGGCGCGTCCGGCTACACCTTC
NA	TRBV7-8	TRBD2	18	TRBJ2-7	CASSLAARLAGRRNEQYF	TGTGCCAGCAGCTTGGCCGCGAGACTAGCGGGACGACGCAACGAGCAGTACTTC
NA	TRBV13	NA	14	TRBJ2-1	CASSRGGAYNEQFF	TGTGCCAGCTCCCGAGGGGGGGCCTACAATGAGCAGTTCTTC
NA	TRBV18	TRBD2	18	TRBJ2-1	CASSPLGGIGASHDEQFF	TGTGCCAGCTCACCATTGGGAGGGATCGGGGCTTCCCACGATGAGCAGTTCTTC
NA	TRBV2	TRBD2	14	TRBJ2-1	CASMGTSGQNEQFF	TGTGCCAGCATGGGGACTAGCGGCCAGAATGAGCAGTTCTTC
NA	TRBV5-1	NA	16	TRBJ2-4	CASSIMGAQAKNIQYF	TGCGCCAGCAGCATTATGGGGGCCCAAGCCAAAAACATTCAGTACTTC
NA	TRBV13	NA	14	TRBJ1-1	CASSFRGEDTEAFF	TGTGCCAGCAGCTTCAGGGGAGAGGACACTGAAGCTTTCTTT